These 12 T cell receptor beta chains share one sample of origin, sequenced in a study of response to subunit inactivated influenza vaccine. Each CDR3 protein gets one entry after TCRdb re-called the RT-PCR reads with MiXCR. The sample yields 290,000 or so distinct CDR3 sequences, 22% seen once. The source material was PBMCs from blood, sampled less than 22 months after vaccination. The origin of the receptors is a man aged 50 to 69 who received an inactivated influenza vaccine.

The gene calls are TRBV9 and TRBJ1-5; no reliable D call. CDR3 size: 15 residues. Germline V lookup: CDR1 SGDLS, CDR2 YYNGEE. Trimming cost V 0 bases and J 0 bases, with 7 bases left between them. CDR3 loop: CASSVVGNSNQPQHF. The CDR3 nucleotides are TGTGCCAGCAGCGTAGTAGGGAATAGCAATCAGCCCCAGCATTTT.

This chain links TRBV12-3 or TRBV12-4 with TRBJ1-2; D gene ambiguous. The V end lost 7 bases, the J end lost 4 bases, and 13 bases lay between the germline ends. The length of the CDR3 is 13 residues. This chain's CDR3 is CASTPSPAYGYTF. The CDR3 coding sequence is TGTGCCAGCACCCCATCTCCGGCCTATGGCTACACCTTC.

The V and J genes are TRBV20-1 and TRBJ1-1; D may be TRBD1 (6 bases). Between the trimmed V and J ends, which lost 6 bases and 0 bases, there was a span of 23 bases. The CDR3 spans 17 residues. Germline-derived CDR1 and CDR2 are DFQATT and SNEGSKA (reference sequence). The CDR3 region is CSAITGPGGILNTEAFF. CDR3 DNA: TGCAGTGCAATTACAGGGCCCGGGGGGATCCTGAACACTGAAGCTTTCTTT.

The table lists this clonotype with many counts. The chain joins TRBV2 to TRBJ1-1; a weak D match, TRBD1 (5 bases). The CDR3 length is 14 residues. V was clipped by 2 bases and J by 0 bases, with 7 bases between them. Germline V gene sequence: CDR1 SNHLY, CDR2 FYNNEI. The CDR3 coding sequence is TGTGCCAGCAGTGAATGGACACTGAACACTGAAGCTTTCTTT. It specifies CASSEWTLNTEAFF.

This clonotype showed up many times. This chain links TRBV5-1 with TRBJ1-2; TRBD1 matches at 7 bases. The V gene end was trimmed by 0 bases and the J gene end by 1 base; junction bases not matched to a gene: 6. The CDR3 has 16 amino acids. CDR1 and CDR2 from the germline V gene are SGHRS and YFSETQ. The CDR3 sequence: CASSLAWTGLNYGYTF. The CDR3 coding sequence is TGCGCCAGCAGCTTGGCCTGGACAGGACTTAACTATGGCTACACCTTC. The full variable domain, completed using reference TRBV5-1 and TRBJ1-2, is KAGVTQTPRYLIKTRGQQVTLSCSPISGHRSVSWYQQTPGQGLQFLFEYFSETQRNKGNFPGRFSGRQFSNSRSEMNVSTLELGDSALYLCASSLAWTGLNYGYTFGSGTRLTVV.

On this clonotype: A much bigger clone sits one base away, suggesting this may be a read error. The chain joins TRBV3-1 to TRBJ1-1; the D gene is possibly TRBD1 (5 bases). Germline V gene sequence: CDR1 LGHDT, CDR2 YNNKEL (reference sequence). Trimming cost V 0 bases and J 5 bases, with 13 bases left between them. The CDR3 totals 15 residues. CDR3 bases: TGTGCCAGCAGCCAAGACAGGGTGACGATAACTGAAGCTTTCTTT. Protein: CASSQDRVTITEAFF.

This clonotype has more than one count but fewer than ten. CDR3: CAIGLGTNTDTQYF. The CDR3 DNA is TGTGCCATCGGTTTGGGGACCAACACAGATACGCAGTATTTT. The chain links TRBV10-3 to TRBJ2-3, with D perhaps matching TRBD1 or TRBD2 (5 bases each). V lost 8 bases to trimming and J lost 2 bases, with 14 bases between them. The CDR3 covers 14 residues. Germline lookup yields CDR1 ENHRY and CDR2 SYGVKD.

The chain employs TRBV27 and TRBJ2-2, with D possibly matching TRBD2 (6 bases). The CDR3 runs 15 residues. The germline V and J ends were trimmed by 5 bases and 6 bases, with 16 bases remaining between them. CDR1 is MNHEY, CDR2 SMNVEV, per germline (reference sequence). CDR3 DNA: TGTGCCAGCAGTGGGGCGGGAAACGCTGCCGGGGAGCTGTTTTTT. Its protein product is CASSGAGNAAGELFF.

This clonotype came up a few times. The rearrangement uses TRBV15 and TRBJ1-5, with D possibly TRBD1 on 5 matching bases. Germline lookup yields CDR1 LNHNV and CDR2 YYDKDF (reference sequence). Deletions cut 5 bases from V and 6 bases from J, with 11 bases between. This CDR3 is built from 13 residues. The CDR3 sequence: CATSSHGGQPQHF. The CDR3 DNA reads as TGTGCCACCAGCTCCCACGGGGGTCAGCCCCAGCATTTT. The entire variable domain, with the rest obtained from reference TRBV15 and TRBJ1-5, is as follows: DAMVIQNPRYQVTQFGKPVTLSCSQTLNHNVMYWYQQKSSQAPKLLFHYYDKDFNNEADTPDNFQSRRPNTSFCFLDIRSPGLGDTAMYLCATSSHGGQPQHFGDGTRLSIL.

The genes are TRBV10-1 and TRBJ2-1, with D perhaps TRBD1 (6 bases). V was cut by 3 bases and J by 5 bases, with 8 bases left in between. The CDR3 has 13 amino acids. Germline CDR1 and CDR2: WNHNN and SYGVQD (reference sequence). The CDR3 DNA reads TGCGCCAGCAGTGATACAGGGAACAATGAGCAGTTCTTC. This gives the protein CASSDTGNNEQFF.

This clonotype was detected only a few times. The gene calls are TRBV5-5 and TRBJ2-3, with TRBD1 as a possible D gene (6 bases). The CDR3 has 16 amino acids. Looked up from germline, CDR1 is SGHKS and CDR2 is YYEKEE (reference sequence). Trimming removed 0 bases from V and 0 bases from J, with 11 bases in between. CDR3 protein: CASSLGWGRSTDTQYF. The CDR3, as DNA: TGTGCCAGCAGCTTGGGTTGGGGGCGCAGCACAGATACGCAGTATTTT.

This clonotype was counted many times. J is TRBJ1-6 and V is TRBV6-5, with D tentatively TRBD1 (5 bases). This CDR3 has 18 residues. The germline V gene encodes CDR1 MNHEY and CDR2 SVGAGI. V lost 0 bases and J lost 5, with 17 bases in between. The CDR3 DNA is TGTGCCAGCAGTTACTCGAGTAGCGTGTTCAGGGATAATTCACCCCTCCACTTT. Translation gives CASSYSSSVFRDNSPLHF.